The 10 T cell receptor beta chains in this list originate from one sample, sequenced in a study of blood T cell repertoires in COVID-19. Clones were read by immunoSEQ multiplex PCR, and TCRdb kept only the in-frame ones, dropping some. The data contain tens of thousands of clones, roughly nine tenths of them seen just once; the ten biggest clones take up about 7.4%. The sequenced sample was peripheral blood. The receptor source for this set is a man aged 50 or older with active COVID-19.

This clone has just a few counts. This chain connects TRBV13 to TRBJ1-1, with D possibly TRBD1 on 6 matching bases. The germline CDR1 and CDR2 sequences are PRHDT and FYEKMQ (reference sequence). Trimming shortened V by 4 bases and J by 5 bases, and 8 bases separated the two germline ends. The CDR3 is 12 residues long. CDR3 sequence reads: CASSYRVTEAFF. The DNA of the CDR3 is TGTGCCAGCAGCTACAGGGTTACTGAAGCTTTCTTT.

The J gene is TRBJ1-5, the V gene TRBV11-2; 8 nucleotides line up with TRBD1. CDR3 length: 14 amino acids. Trimming cost V 0 bases and J 7 bases; bases outside gene matches: 2. Germline assignment: CDR1 SGHAT and CDR2 FQNNGV. CDR3: CASSLEAGGQPQHF. In nucleotides, the CDR3 is TGTGCCAGCAGCTTAGAAGCAGGGGGCCAGCCCCAGCATTTT.

This chain joins TRBV5-1 and TRBJ2-7, with D maybe TRBD2 (6 bases). Germline CDR1 and CDR2: SGHRS and YFSETQ. The CDR3 totals 14 residues. Trimming cost V 4 bases and J 3 bases, with 14 bases left between them. In nucleotides, the CDR3 is TGCGCCAGCAGCGGGGACGGCGGGGTCTACGAGCAGTACTTC. This sequence encodes CASSGDGGVYEQYF.

The J gene is TRBJ2-3, the V gene TRBV29-1, with 8 positions matching TRBD1. With 4 bases clipped from V and 3 bases from J, the junction kept 6 bases outside the gene matches. The CDR3 has 14 residues. Per the germline V gene, CDR1 is SQVTM and CDR2 is ANQGSEA. The CDR3 bases are TGCAGCGTTGCCGGACAGGGAAGTACAGATACGCAGTATTTT. It codes for CSVAGQGSTDTQYF.

This chain connects TRBV7-6 to TRBJ2-2; 13 bases align to TRBD2. V lost 5 bases and J lost 3; bases outside the gene matches: 6. The CDR3 loop spans 17 amino acids. CDR1 and CDR2 from the germline V gene are SGHVS and FNYEAQ. The CDR3, as DNA: TGTGCCAGCAGCCTCGGACTAGCGGGGGCGTACACCGGGGAGCTGTTTTTT. Protein product: CASSLGLAGAYTGELFF. Combining the CDR3 with reference TRBV7-6 and TRBJ2-2 gives the whole variable domain GAGVSQSPRYKVTKRGQDVALRCDPISGHVSLYWYRQALGQGPEFLTYFNYEAQQDKSGLPNDRFSAERPEGSISTLTIQRTEQRDSAMYRCASSLGLAGAYTGELFFGEGSRLTVL.

This chain links TRBV28 with TRBJ1-6, with a possible D match to TRBD1 (6 bases). CDR1 is MDHEN and CDR2 is SYDVKM in the germline V gene. The V end was cut by 5 bases, the J end by 8 bases, with 7 bases between. This CDR3 is built from 12 residues. The CDR3 region has the DNA TGTGCCAGCAGTGACAGGCATTCACCCCTCCACTTT. It is translated as CASSDRHSPLHF. Full variable domain (rest looked up from reference TRBV28 and TRBJ1-6): DVKVTQSSRYLVKRTGEKVFLECVQDMDHENMFWYRQDPGLGLRLIYFSYDVKMKEKGDIPEGYSVSREKKERFSLILESASTNQTSMYLCASSDRHSPLHFGNGTRLTVT.

The table lists this clone with a count of one. The sample contains more than one DNA sequence encoding this CDR3. The V gene is TRBV6-2 or TRBV6-3, the J gene TRBJ2-5; 12 nucleotides agree with TRBD2. The CDR3 length is 16 residues. Germline trimming cut 4 bases from V and 5 bases from J; bases unmatched to any gene: 8. The V gene's germline CDR1 is MNHEY and CDR2 SVGEGT. The CDR3 protein is CASSSRLAGGLETQYF. The CDR3 coding sequence is TGTGCCAGCAGTTCCCGGCTAGCGGGGGGGCTGGAGACCCAGTACTTC.

The chain combines TRBV5-4 with TRBJ2-7, with D tentatively TRBD2 (5 bases). The CDR3 consists of 13 residues. Trimming left V 3 bases short and J 3 bases short, with 10 bases between. The germline gives CDR1 SGHNT, CDR2 YYREEE (reference sequence). As DNA, the CDR3 is TGTGCCAGCAGCTCGGACTCTTACTACGAGCAGTACTTC. Residues: CASSSDSYYEQYF.

The rearrangement links TRBV5-1 to TRBJ2-3, with TRBD2 identical over 9 bases. The CDR3 is made up of 15 amino acids. Germline V gene lookup returns CDR1 SGHRS and CDR2 YFSETQ. The trim removed 1 base at V and 8 bases at J, leaving 8 bases unmatched. The CDR3 is CASSLYGTSSGTQYF. CDR3 DNA: TGCGCCAGCAGCTTGTATGGGACTAGCTCGGGTACGCAGTATTTT.

This CDR3 is CASSVAIRTGSDTQYF. CDR3 nucleotide sequence: TGTGCCAGCAGCGTAGCGATCAGGACAGGGTCAGATACGCAGTATTTT. J is TRBJ2-3 and V is TRBV9; 8 bases are shared with TRBD1. Germline CDR1 and CDR2: SGDLS and YYNGEE. V dropped 0 bases and J dropped 4; count of bases not matched to a gene: 7. CDR3 size: 16 residues.